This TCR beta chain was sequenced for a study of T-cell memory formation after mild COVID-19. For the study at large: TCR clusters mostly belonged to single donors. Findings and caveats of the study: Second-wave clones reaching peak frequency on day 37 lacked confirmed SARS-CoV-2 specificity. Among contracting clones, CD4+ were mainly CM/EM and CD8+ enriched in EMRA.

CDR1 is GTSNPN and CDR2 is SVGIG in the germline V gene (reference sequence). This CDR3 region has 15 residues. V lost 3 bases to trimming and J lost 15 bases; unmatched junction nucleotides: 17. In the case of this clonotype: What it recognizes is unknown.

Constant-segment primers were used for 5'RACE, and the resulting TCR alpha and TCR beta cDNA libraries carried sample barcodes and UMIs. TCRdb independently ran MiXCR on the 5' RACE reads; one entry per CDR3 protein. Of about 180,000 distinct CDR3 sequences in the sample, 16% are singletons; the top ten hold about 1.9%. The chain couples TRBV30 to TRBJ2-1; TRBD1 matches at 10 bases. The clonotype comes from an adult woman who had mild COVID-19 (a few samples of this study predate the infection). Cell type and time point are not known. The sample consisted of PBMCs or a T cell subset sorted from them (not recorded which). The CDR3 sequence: CAWSLGDRGLLRPFF. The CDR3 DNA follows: TGTGCCTGGAGCTTGGGGGACAGGGGCCTCCTTCGTCCGTTCTTC.